A selection of T cell receptor beta chains follows, all from one sample in a study of blood T cell repertoires in COVID-19. TCRdb's table, derived via immunoSEQ multiplex PCR, lists solely in-frame clones and lacks some. The sample shows 150,000 to 200,000 clones, around 81% of them seen only once. Input material: peripheral blood. The receptors were gathered from a man aged 60 to 75 with COVID-19, enrolled during active disease. The CDR3 runs from the conserved cysteine through the conserved F or W. D genes are given only for firm matches. Clone size is stated in some rows and not others, as once, few, many or a class when expanded.

j_gene: TRBJ2-7; v_gene: TRBV6-1; d_gene: TRBD1; abundance: .; CDR3aa: CASSVDRGVYYEQYF; CDR3nt: TGTGCCAGCAGTGTAGACAGGGGCGTTTACTACGAGCAGTACTTC
j_gene: TRBJ1-1; v_gene: TRBV29-1; d_gene: .; abundance: .; CDR3aa: CSVKIGTFNTEAFF; CDR3nt: TGCAGCGTTAAAATTGGGACTTTTAACACTGAAGCTTTCTTT
j_gene: TRBJ1-4; v_gene: TRBV18; d_gene: .; abundance: .; CDR3aa: CASSPMNEKLFF; CDR3nt: TGTGCCAGCTCACCTATGAATGAAAAACTGTTTTTT
j_gene: TRBJ2-2; v_gene: TRBV19; d_gene: TRBD1; abundance: .; CDR3aa: CASRSGTATGELFF; CDR3nt: TGTGCCAGTAGATCCGGGACAGCTACCGGGGAGCTGTTTTTT
j_gene: TRBJ1-3; v_gene: TRBV30; d_gene: TRBD1; abundance: few; CDR3aa: CAWSPYRGITGNTIYF; CDR3nt: TGTGCCTGGAGCCCCTACAGGGGGATTACTGGAAACACCATATATTTT
j_gene: TRBJ2-3; v_gene: TRBV11-3; d_gene: TRBD2; abundance: .; CDR3aa: CASSPVRWEGLTDTQYF; CDR3nt: TGTGCCAGCAGCCCAGTGAGGTGGGAGGGCCTGACAGATACGCAGTATTTT
j_gene: TRBJ1-1; v_gene: TRBV29-1; d_gene: .; abundance: .; CDR3aa: CSVGPEGRNTEAFF; CDR3nt: TGCAGCGTCGGCCCGGAGGGGAGGAACACTGAAGCTTTCTTT
j_gene: TRBJ1-4; v_gene: TRBV6-1; d_gene: .; abundance: .; CDR3aa: CASSEQGATNEKLFF; CDR3nt: TGTGCCAGCAGTGAACAGGGCGCAACTAATGAAAAACTGTTTTTT
j_gene: TRBJ1-1; v_gene: TRBV4-3; d_gene: .; abundance: .; CDR3aa: CASSQDRGAPTEAFF; CDR3nt: TGCGCCAGCAGCCAAGATCGCGGGGCGCCCACTGAAGCTTTCTTT
j_gene: TRBJ2-7; v_gene: TRBV6-5; d_gene: TRBD1; abundance: .; CDR3aa: CASTIMRDRAYEQYF; CDR3nt: TGTGCCAGCACCATAATGAGGGACAGGGCCTACGAGCAGTACTTC
j_gene: TRBJ1-1; v_gene: TRBV5-8; d_gene: .; abundance: many; CDR3aa: CASSLGRTLMNTEAFF; CDR3nt: TGTGCCAGCAGCTTGGGGAGGACGCTCATGAACACTGAAGCTTTCTTT
j_gene: TRBJ2-7; v_gene: TRBV4-1; d_gene: .; abundance: .; CDR3aa: CASSQEFLAGREQYF; CDR3nt: TGCGCCAGCAGCCAAGAGTTCCTAGCTGGGCGCGAGCAGTACTTC
j_gene: TRBJ2-7; v_gene: TRBV2; d_gene: .; abundance: .; CDR3aa: CASSELGQGGEQYF; CDR3nt: TGTGCCAGCAGTGAACTCGGCCAGGGCGGCGAGCAGTACTTC
j_gene: TRBJ2-7; v_gene: TRBV28; d_gene: .; abundance: once; CDR3aa: CASSPHSMGGEQYF; CDR3nt: TGTGCCAGCAGTCCTCATTCTATGGGGGGCGAGCAGTACTTC
j_gene: TRBJ1-4; v_gene: TRBV6-5; d_gene: TRBD1; abundance: .; CDR3aa: CASKHYDRVGEKLFF; CDR3nt: TGTGCCAGCAAACACTACGACAGGGTCGGAGAAAAACTGTTTTTT
j_gene: TRBJ1-4; v_gene: TRBV18; d_gene: .; abundance: .; CDR3aa: CASSPPGSGEKLFF; CDR3nt: TGTGCCAGCTCACCACCGGGCAGCGGAGAAAAACTGTTTTTT
j_gene: TRBJ2-1; v_gene: TRBV5-1; d_gene: TRBD1; abundance: .; CDR3aa: CASSLGGTGYQVF; CDR3nt: TGCGCCAGCAGCTTGGGGGGGACAGGGTACCAGGTCTTC
j_gene: TRBJ1-1; v_gene: TRBV29-1; d_gene: TRBD1; abundance: .; CDR3aa: CSAILDRDGTEAFF; CDR3nt: TGCAGCGCGATACTGGACAGGGACGGCACTGAAGCTTTCTTT
j_gene: TRBJ2-1; v_gene: TRBV18; d_gene: .; abundance: .; CDR3aa: CASSPKEEQFF; CDR3nt: TGTGCCAGCTCCCCGAAGGAGGAGCAGTTCTTC
j_gene: TRBJ1-2; v_gene: TRBV30; d_gene: TRBD1; abundance: .; CDR3aa: CAWRQGSGYGYTF; CDR3nt: TGTGCCTGGAGACAGGGGTCGGGCTATGGCTACACCTTC
j_gene: TRBJ1-5; v_gene: TRBV30; d_gene: .; abundance: .; CDR3aa: CAWTEAGGGFSNQPQHF; CDR3nt: TGTGCCTGGACAGAGGCCGGGGGAGGTTTCAGCAATCAGCCCCAGCATTTT
j_gene: TRBJ1-1; v_gene: TRBV11-2; d_gene: TRBD1; abundance: .; CDR3aa: CASSSRTGPMNTEAFF; CDR3nt: TGTGCCAGCAGCTCTCGGACAGGGCCGATGAACACTGAAGCTTTCTTT
j_gene: TRBJ1-4; v_gene: TRBV6-2/TRBV6-3; d_gene: TRBD1; abundance: once; CDR3aa: CASSPRDRGFLYQKLFF; CDR3nt: TGTGCCAGCAGTCCCCGGGACAGGGGGTTCCTCTATCAAAAACTGTTTTTT
j_gene: TRBJ2-2; v_gene: TRBV19; d_gene: TRBD2; abundance: .; CDR3aa: CASSNLGTSGRIGELFF; CDR3nt: TGTGCCAGTAGTAATCTCGGGACTAGCGGGAGGATCGGGGAGCTGTTTTTT
j_gene: TRBJ2-2; v_gene: TRBV9; d_gene: TRBD2; abundance: .; CDR3aa: CASSVGGRATGELFF; CDR3nt: TGTGCCAGCAGCGTAGGTGGGAGGGCCACCGGGGAGCTGTTTTTT
j_gene: TRBJ1-2; v_gene: TRBV5-1; d_gene: .; abundance: .; CDR3aa: CASSGTGRDGMDGYTF; CDR3nt: TGCGCCAGCAGCGGGACTGGAAGGGACGGTATGGATGGCTACACCTTC
j_gene: TRBJ1-1; v_gene: TRBV21-1; d_gene: .; abundance: .; CDR3aa: CASRFRGRNGSPDTEAFF; CDR3nt: TGTGCCAGCAGGTTCAGGGGGCGCAATGGGTCGCCTGACACTGAAGCTTTCTTT
j_gene: TRBJ1-1; v_gene: TRBV6-2/TRBV6-3; d_gene: .; abundance: .; CDR3aa: CASSLGGGSAFF; CDR3nt: TGTGCCAGCAGTTTAGGAGGTGGGTCGGCTTTCTTT
j_gene: TRBJ1-2; v_gene: TRBV28; d_gene: .; abundance: .; CDR3aa: CASSLGLAYGYTF; CDR3nt: TGTGCCAGCAGTTTAGGATTAGCCTATGGCTACACCTTC
j_gene: TRBJ1-5; v_gene: TRBV11-2; d_gene: .; abundance: .; CDR3aa: CASSLGAGNSNQPQHF; CDR3nt: TGTGCCAGCAGCTTAGGAGCAGGGAATAGCAATCAGCCCCAGCATTTT
j_gene: TRBJ1-2; v_gene: TRBV28; d_gene: TRBD1; abundance: .; CDR3aa: CASSPGTGMSGYTF; CDR3nt: TGTGCCAGCAGCCCCGGGACAGGGATGTCTGGCTACACCTTC
j_gene: TRBJ1-1; v_gene: TRBV9; d_gene: .; abundance: .; CDR3aa: CASSVGRGNTEAFF; CDR3nt: TGTGCCAGCAGCGTGGGCAGGGGGAACACTGAAGCTTTCTTT
j_gene: TRBJ2-7; v_gene: TRBV27; d_gene: TRBD1; abundance: .; CDR3aa: CARTGGSTNEQYF; CDR3nt: TGTGCCAGGACAGGGGGCAGTACCAACGAGCAGTACTTC
j_gene: TRBJ1-6; v_gene: TRBV6-1; d_gene: .; abundance: .; CDR3aa: CASSEARGFSPLHF; CDR3nt: TGTGCCAGCAGTGAAGCCCGGGGTTTCTCACCCCTCCACTTT
j_gene: TRBJ2-7; v_gene: TRBV10-2; d_gene: TRBD2; abundance: .; CDR3aa: CASSEQRLAGIGEQYF; CDR3nt: TGCGCCAGCAGTGAACAACGACTAGCGGGAATAGGCGAGCAGTACTTC
j_gene: TRBJ1-6; v_gene: TRBV3-1/TRBV3-2; d_gene: .; abundance: .; CDR3aa: CASSQAGERSPLHF; CDR3nt: TGTGCCAGCAGCCAAGCAGGGGAGCGTTCACCCCTCCACTTT
j_gene: TRBJ1-3; v_gene: TRBV7-2; d_gene: .; abundance: .; CDR3aa: CASSLDMGGGNTIYF; CDR3nt: TGTGCCAGCAGCTTAGATATGGGAGGAGGAAACACCATATATTTT